This is a list of T cell receptor beta chains from one sample in a study of blood T cell repertoires in COVID-19. Method: immunoSEQ multiplex PCR; TCRdb's copy keeps in-frame clones and lacks some. The sample has over 200,000 clones; around 85% are singletons. Sequences were obtained from peripheral blood. The origin of the receptors is a human donor in a cohort sampled during active COVID-19. Each CDR3 is given with its conserved first and last residue. D genes are given only for firm matches. Clone size is shown for a subset of rows, as once, few, many or a class of expanded clone.

size: .
D: .
V: TRBV11-1
J: TRBJ2-7
DNA: TGTGCCAGCAGCTCCCGACCAACGCGGTCCGAGCAGTACTTC
CDR3: CASSSRPTRSEQYF

size: .
D: .
V: TRBV6-5
J: TRBJ1-1
DNA: TGTGCCAGCAGTTACTCGTTGGAGGCCCCCAACACTGAAGCTTTCTTT
CDR3: CASSYSLEAPNTEAFF

size: few
D: .
V: TRBV14
J: TRBJ2-3
DNA: TGTGCCAGCAGTCACCTAGGTAGCAGCACAGATACGCAGTATTTT
CDR3: CASSHLGSSTDTQYF

size: .
D: .
V: TRBV27
J: TRBJ2-2
DNA: TGTGCCAGCAGTACCCCTAGCGTAGGCACCGGGGAGCTGTTTTTT
CDR3: CASSTPSVGTGELFF

size: .
D: .
V: TRBV30
J: TRBJ1-5
DNA: TGTGCCTGGAGTGGTGGGGGGAATCAGCCCCAGCATTTT
CDR3: CAWSGGGNQPQHF

size: .
D: .
V: TRBV29-1
J: TRBJ1-5
DNA: TGCAGCGTTGGGGGGCAGGGGCGCAATCAGCCCCAGCATTTT
CDR3: CSVGGQGRNQPQHF

size: .
D: TRBD2
V: TRBV5-1
J: TRBJ2-3
DNA: TGCGCCAGCAGCTTGGGAGCGGGAAGCACAGATACGCAGTATTTT
CDR3: CASSLGAGSTDTQYF

size: .
D: TRBD1
V: TRBV20-1
J: TRBJ1-4
DNA: TGCAGTGCTAGTGGACAGGGGGTATCTAATGAAAAACTGTTTTTT
CDR3: CSASGQGVSNEKLFF

size: .
D: .
V: TRBV5-6
J: TRBJ1-1
DNA: TGTGCCAGCATCGACAGGCGTTTGAACACTGAAGCTTTCTTT
CDR3: CASIDRRLNTEAFF

size: .
D: TRBD2
V: TRBV14
J: TRBJ2-1
DNA: TGTGCCAGCAGCCAGACCTTCTCGTTAGCGGGGGGACCCCATGAGCAGTTCTTC
CDR3: CASSQTFSLAGGPHEQFF

size: .
D: TRBD1
V: TRBV6-2/TRBV6-3
J: TRBJ2-1
DNA: TGTGCCAGCAGTAAACAGGGGAAAATTAATGAGCAGTTCTTC
CDR3: CASSKQGKINEQFF

size: few
D: .
V: TRBV18
J: TRBJ1-3
DNA: TGTGCCAGCTCACGCCAGGGAACTGGAAACACCATATATTTT
CDR3: CASSRQGTGNTIYF

size: .
D: TRBD1
V: TRBV5-1
J: TRBJ2-3
DNA: TGCGCCAGCAGCGGTAGGGACAGGGGCCGGGATACGCAGTATTTT
CDR3: CASSGRDRGRDTQYF

size: .
D: TRBD1
V: TRBV6-5
J: TRBJ2-7
DNA: TGTGCCAGCAGAGGGACAGGGGGGGAGCAGTACTTC
CDR3: CASRGTGGEQYF

size: once
D: .
V: TRBV30
J: TRBJ1-6
DNA: TGTGCTCTGACTATCAGCTCCTATAATTCACCCCTCCACTTT
CDR3: CALTISSYNSPLHF

size: .
D: TRBD2
V: TRBV7-2
J: TRBJ2-7
DNA: TGTGCCAGCAGCCCCCCGGGACTAGCAGCCTACGAGCAGTACTTC
CDR3: CASSPPGLAAYEQYF

size: .
D: .
V: TRBV18
J: TRBJ2-7
DNA: TGTGCCAGCTCACCACCGCAGGGTAACTACGAGCAGTACTTC
CDR3: CASSPPQGNYEQYF

size: .
D: TRBD1
V: TRBV5-4
J: TRBJ1-4
DNA: TGTGCCAGCAGCTACAGCGGCAGGGGGGTTCTTAGCGAAAAACTGTTTTTT
CDR3: CASSYSGRGVLSEKLFF

size: .
D: TRBD1
V: TRBV7-2
J: TRBJ2-7
DNA: TGTGCCAGCGAGTCCCCCGGGACAGGGTCTTACGAGCAGTACTTC
CDR3: CASESPGTGSYEQYF

size: few
D: TRBD2
V: TRBV4-1
J: TRBJ2-7
DNA: TGCGCCAGCAGCTCGGGACTAGCGGGAGGTATTTACGAGCAGTACTTC
CDR3: CASSSGLAGGIYEQYF

size: many
D: .
V: TRBV28
J: TRBJ2-7
DNA: TGTGCCAGCAGTTTCACCCAGGGTAGAGACGAGCAGTACTTC
CDR3: CASSFTQGRDEQYF

size: .
D: .
V: TRBV19
J: TRBJ1-1
DNA: TGTGCCAGTAGTATTGGGGGGGCGACTGAAGCTTTCTTT
CDR3: CASSIGGATEAFF

size: few
D: .
V: TRBV30
J: TRBJ1-1
DNA: TGTGCCTGGGGCAGGACTAACACTGAAGCTTTCTTT
CDR3: CAWGRTNTEAFF

size: .
D: .
V: TRBV24-1
J: TRBJ2-7
DNA: TGTGCCACCAGCGAGGGGGTTCCCTTCTACGAGCAGTACTTC
CDR3: CATSEGVPFYEQYF

size: .
D: .
V: TRBV12-3/TRBV12-4
J: TRBJ1-1
DNA: TGTGCCAGCAGGCGGGGGACTGAAGCTTTCTTT
CDR3: CASRRGTEAFF

size: .
D: .
V: TRBV7-8
J: TRBJ2-1
DNA: TGTGCCAGCACTCCCGGACAGACAAATGAGCAGTTCTTC
CDR3: CASTPGQTNEQFF

size: .
D: .
V: TRBV5-4
J: TRBJ2-7
DNA: TGTGCCAGCAGCTTGGGTAGGTGGCGGCCGGAGCAGTACTTC
CDR3: CASSLGRWRPEQYF

size: .
D: .
V: TRBV12-3/TRBV12-4
J: TRBJ2-2
DNA: TGTGCCACTGGCCTGCCTGGCGGGGAGCTGTTTTTT
CDR3: CATGLPGGELFF

size: .
D: .
V: TRBV21-1
J: TRBJ2-7
DNA: TGTGCCAGCAGCGCCCCGGCAGGGGGCTACGAGCAGTACTTC
CDR3: CASSAPAGGYEQYF

size: many
D: TRBD1
V: TRBV7-3
J: TRBJ2-2
DNA: TGTGCCAGCAGCTTGCGGCCGAACAGGGGGCTTGCCGGGGAGCTGTTTTTT
CDR3: CASSLRPNRGLAGELFF

size: once
D: TRBD1
V: TRBV27
J: TRBJ2-6
DNA: TGTGCCAGCAGTTTATTGGGGGACAGGGGTTATCCTGGGGCCAACGTCCTGACTTTC
CDR3: CASSLLGDRGYPGANVLTF

size: .
D: .
V: TRBV21-1
J: TRBJ2-7
DNA: TGTGCCAGCGGATATCGGGGGGGGATCCCCTACGAGCAGTACTTC
CDR3: CASGYRGGIPYEQYF

size: .
D: .
V: TRBV28
J: TRBJ2-7
DNA: TGTGCCAGCAGGACGACAGGATCCTACGAGCAGTACTTC
CDR3: CASRTTGSYEQYF

size: .
D: TRBD1
V: TRBV28
J: TRBJ1-5
DNA: TGTGCCAGCAGGTCCGGGACAGGGGCCTGGCCCCAGCATTTT
CDR3: CASRSGTGAWPQHF

size: .
D: .
V: TRBV19
J: TRBJ2-7
DNA: TGTGCCAGTAGTAAGCGGTGGGCAGGGGTCTACGAGCAGTACTTC
CDR3: CASSKRWAGVYEQYF

size: once
D: .
V: TRBV10-1
J: TRBJ2-7
DNA: TGCGCCGGCGGGCGGGACGGATCCTACGAGCAGTACTTC
CDR3: CAGGRDGSYEQYF

size: .
D: TRBD2
V: TRBV11-3
J: TRBJ2-5
DNA: TGTGCCAGCAGCTTGACTAGCGGGGCGAGGGAGACCCAGTACTTC
CDR3: CASSLTSGARETQYF

size: once
D: TRBD2
V: TRBV18
J: TRBJ2-2
DNA: TGTGCCAGCTCACCGGACCGTGGACTAGCGGCCGGGGAGCTGTTTTTT
CDR3: CASSPDRGLAAGELFF

size: .
D: .
V: TRBV5-5
J: TRBJ1-2
DNA: TGTGCCAGCAGCTTGGCAGGGTGGAGTAACTATGGCTACACCTTC
CDR3: CASSLAGWSNYGYTF

size: once
D: TRBD2
V: TRBV28
J: TRBJ2-4
DNA: TGTGCCAGCAGTACGGGACTACCCAAAAACATTCAGTACTTC
CDR3: CASSTGLPKNIQYF

size: .
D: .
V: TRBV5-1
J: TRBJ1-1
DNA: TGCGCCAGCAGCTTGAATGACAGGTTGGCTGAAGCTTTCTTT
CDR3: CASSLNDRLAEAFF

size: .
D: TRBD2
V: TRBV27
J: TRBJ2-2
DNA: TGTGCCAGTCTGGGACTAGCGAGCGGGGAGCTGTTTTTT
CDR3: CASLGLASGELFF

size: .
D: TRBD1
V: TRBV5-1
J: TRBJ1-1
DNA: TGCGCCAGCACACGACAGGGGATGAACACTGAAGCTTTCTTT
CDR3: CASTRQGMNTEAFF

size: .
D: .
V: TRBV5-8
J: TRBJ2-6
DNA: TGTGCCAGCAGCTTGGACAGCTCTGGGGCCAACGTCCTGACTTTC
CDR3: CASSLDSSGANVLTF

size: .
D: TRBD2
V: TRBV9
J: TRBJ2-3
DNA: TGTGCCAGCAGCGTAGGAACTAGCGGGACAGATACGCAGTATTTT
CDR3: CASSVGTSGTDTQYF

size: few
D: TRBD1
V: TRBV4-3
J: TRBJ1-5
DNA: TGCGCCAGCAGCCACTGGACAGGGCTGGGCAATCAGCCCCAGCATTTT
CDR3: CASSHWTGLGNQPQHF

size: once
D: .
V: TRBV4-3
J: TRBJ1-6
DNA: TGCGCCAGCAGCCAAGGGACAGATAATTCACCCCTCCACTTT
CDR3: CASSQGTDNSPLHF

size: .
D: .
V: TRBV7-2
J: TRBJ2-7
DNA: TGTGCCAGCAGCTCCGTCCCGGTCCGGGGTCCCTACGAGCAGTACTTC
CDR3: CASSSVPVRGPYEQYF

size: .
D: TRBD1
V: TRBV29-1
J: TRBJ1-1
DNA: TGCAGCGTTGTCGACAGGGGGACCCTGAACACTGAAGCTTTCTTT
CDR3: CSVVDRGTLNTEAFF

size: .
D: TRBD2
V: TRBV29-1
J: TRBJ2-7
DNA: TGCAGCGTTTCCGGGACTAGCGGGAGCTCCTTTTCCTACGAGCAGTACTTC
CDR3: CSVSGTSGSSFSYEQYF

size: .
D: .
V: TRBV19
J: TRBJ1-2
DNA: TGTGCCAGCGCCCTAAGTCAAAACTATGGCTACACCTTC
CDR3: CASALSQNYGYTF

size: .
D: .
V: TRBV27
J: TRBJ2-3
DNA: TGTGCCAGCAGCTGGAGACTAGACCGCACAGATACGCAGTATTTT
CDR3: CASSWRLDRTDTQYF

size: .
D: TRBD1
V: TRBV18
J: TRBJ1-5
DNA: TGTGCCAGCTCACTAGACAGGGGGAACAATCAGCCCCAGCATTTT
CDR3: CASSLDRGNNQPQHF

size: .
D: .
V: TRBV11-3
J: TRBJ2-2
DNA: TGTGCCAGCAGCTTAAGCGTCGCGGTGGGCACCGGGGAGCTGTTTTTT
CDR3: CASSLSVAVGTGELFF